Following are 7 T cell receptor beta chains from one sample sequenced in a study of spatial heterogeneity in lung cancer. Each CDR3 protein is one row after TCRdb ran MiXCR on the 5' RACE reads. This table holds about 50,000 distinct CDR3 sequences, around 7.6% found once. Time point of the sample: sample taken at primary tumor resection. Whole RNA was taken from tumor, nontumor lung or frozen PBMC; it was then sequenced unsorted. This sample comprised PBMCs, obtained at surgery. The receptors derive from a female donor with early-stage non-small cell lung cancer.

This clonotype was counted only a few times. The J gene is TRBJ2-2, the V gene TRBV7-2, with D possibly matching TRBD2 (7 bases). Trimming stripped 2 bases from V and 1 base from J, with 14 bases between. Germline V gives CDR1 SGHTA, CDR2 FQGNSA. This CDR3 region has 17 residues. The CDR3 loop is CASSLKGGGQNTGELFF. The CDR3 bases are TGTGCCAGCAGCTTAAAGGGCGGGGGCCAGAACACCGGGGAGCTGTTTTTT.

This clonotype was detected only once. One junction end disagrees with the germline gene, perhaps due to a read error. This chain connects TRBV3-1 to TRBJ2-1; perhaps TRBD2 as D (6 bases). Germline V gene sequence: CDR1 LGHDT, CDR2 YNNKEL (reference sequence). The CDR3 is made up of 16 amino acids. CDR3 loop: CASGQRRLGGYNEQFF. CDR3 DNA: TGTGCCAGCGGCCAAAGGAGACTAGGAGGTTACAATGAGCAGTTCTTC.

This clonotype was picked up many times. Here the CDR3 reads CASSLPEGQNNEQFF. Here the CDR3 DNA reads TGTGCCAGCAGCTTACCGGAGGGGCAGAACAATGAGCAGTTCTTC. The chain employs TRBV7-2 and TRBJ2-1; D is possibly TRBD2 (6 bases). The V and J ends lost 2 bases and 5 bases respectively, with 13 bases between them. There are 15 residues in the CDR3. Germline CDR1 and CDR2: SGHTA and FQGNSA.

This clonotype was observed a handful of times. The chain couples TRBV20-1 to TRBJ1-1, with D perhaps matching TRBD1 (5 bases). This CDR3 is built from 14 residues. Germline lookup yields CDR1 DFQATT and CDR2 SNEGSKA (reference sequence). V was shortened by 5 bases and J by 3 bases, with 16 bases between the two germline ends. Here the CDR3 reads CSAPRLGGDTEAFF. The CDR3 coding sequence is TGCAGTGCTCCCCGACTCGGGGGGGACACTGAAGCTTTCTTT.

This clonotype occurred many times. The V gene is TRBV2, the J gene TRBJ1-2; 9 bases align to TRBD1. The CDR3 contains 14 residues. V dropped 5 bases and J dropped 5; count of bases not matched to a gene: 6. The germline gives CDR1 SNHLY, CDR2 FYNNEI. Here the CDR3 reads CASSPGTGLYGYTF. CDR3 nucleotide sequence: TGTGCCAGCAGTCCCGGGACAGGGTTGTATGGCTACACCTTC.

This clonotype was counted only a few times. The chain uses TRBV14 and TRBJ1-4; D gene uncertain. This CDR3 contains 13 residues. CDR1 SGHDN and CDR2 FVKESK come from the germline V gene. Trimming cost V 0 bases and J 6 bases, with 5 bases left between them. CDR3 sequence: CASSQDLYEKLFF. CDR3 in DNA: TGTGCCAGCAGCCAAGATTTATATGAAAAACTGTTTTTT.

This clonotype was found a few times. The chain couples TRBV7-2 to TRBJ1-2; TRBD1 agrees at 12 bases. Germline V CDR1 and CDR2: SGHTA, FQGNSA. The CDR3 runs 17 residues. Losses at the gene ends were 2 bases for V and 4 bases for J; bases not matched to a gene: 8. CDR3: CASSLSGTGGSGYGYTF. In DNA, the CDR3 is TGTGCCAGCAGCTTATCGGGGACAGGGGGCAGCGGCTATGGCTACACCTTC.